The text below deals with one T cell receptor (beta chain). The data were obtained in a study of neoadjuvant nivolumab and ipilimumab in lung cancer. Assay: immunoSEQ multiplex PCR; the TCRdb copy retains only in-frame clones and omits some. Among approximately 17,000 clones, approximately 79% were seen once, and the ten largest hold 8%. The CDR3 is made up of 14 amino acids. Germline V gene sequence: CDR1 SGHVS, CDR2 FQNEAQ. Trimming cost V 1 base and J 1 base, with 5 bases left between them. This sequence was found in an adult with non-small cell lung cancer. The J gene is TRBJ2-1, the V gene TRBV7-8; D unclear. The sequences come from tumor tissue, collected after neoadjuvant nivolumab, alone or with ipilimumab, at or shortly before surgery. Written as DNA, the CDR3 is TGTGCCAGCAGCTTAGTAGAGTCCTACAATGAGCAGTTCTTC. It yields the protein CASSLVESYNEQFF.